The 8 T cell receptor beta chains given below trace back to one sample, sequenced in a study of early T cells in non-severe SARS-CoV-2 infection. TCRdb analysed the 5' RACE reads with MiXCR anew, one entry per CDR3 protein. The table includes 55,000 to 75,000 distinct CDR3 sequences, approximately 9.1% detected once. The material sequenced was whole blood, taken at baseline. The receptors shown here come from an adult who was a healthcare worker with PCR-confirmed SARS-CoV-2 infection or an uninfected control (not recorded which).

V and J are TRBV10-3 and TRBJ1-1; D might be TRBD1 (5 bases). This CDR3 comprises 12 residues. Germline V gives CDR1 ENHRY, CDR2 SYGVKD. The V end was cut by 6 bases, the J end by 4 bases, with 9 bases between. This chain's CDR3 is CAISSQGTEAFF. The DNA of the CDR3 is TGTGCCATCAGCTCCCAGGGCACTGAAGCTTTCTTT.

V usage is TRBV10-3 and J usage is TRBJ2-1, with D unresolved. Between the trimmed V and J ends, which lost 6 bases and 0 bases, there was a span of 15 bases. Germline CDR1 ENHRY, CDR2 SYGVKD. The CDR3 totals 16 residues. The CDR3 DNA reads TGTGCCATCAGCCTCGTGCGTGCGAGCTCCTACAATGAGCAGTTCTTC. Translating it yields CAISLVRASSYNEQFF.

V usage is TRBV6-2 or TRBV6-3 and J usage is TRBJ2-3; no clear D. Trimming took 8 bases from V and 6 from J, leaving 6 bases between them. The germline CDR1 and CDR2 sequences are MNHEY and SVGEGT. This CDR3 region has 10 residues. In DNA form, the CDR3 reads TGTGCCAGCCCCGGGGATACGCAGTATTTT. It is translated as CASPGDTQYF.

This clonotype was detected many times. This rearrangement joins TRBV10-3 to TRBJ1-1, with D unresolved. Trimming removed 8 bases from V and 1 base from J, with 2 bases in between. The CDR3 is 10 residues long. CDR1 is ENHRY, CDR2 SYGVKD, per germline. The CDR3 reads CAIGNTEAFF. The CDR3 DNA reads as TGTGCCATCGGGAACACTGAAGCTTTCTTT.

The V gene is TRBV4-2, the J gene TRBJ2-1, with D unresolved. V shed 0 bases and J shed 7 bases, with 7 bases lying between them. This CDR3 has 13 residues. From germline, CDR1 is LGHNA and CDR2 YNFKEQ. The CDR3 loop is CASSQDNRNEQFF. CDR3 in DNA: TGTGCCAGCAGCCAAGATAACAGAAATGAGCAGTTCTTC.

The rearrangement links TRBV27 to TRBJ1-1; D is unresolved. Germline V lookup: CDR1 MNHEY, CDR2 SMNVEV (reference sequence). The CDR3 loop spans 14 amino acids. Trimming removed 5 bases from V and 7 bases from J, with 17 bases in between. Here the CDR3 reads CASSRMNPTDEAFF. In DNA, the CDR3 is TGTGCCAGCAGTCGAATGAACCCGACGGATGAAGCTTTCTTT.

This clonotype was detected ten times or more. The chain couples TRBV7-8 to TRBJ1-2; TRBD1 matches 9 bases. V shed 4 bases, J shed 6 bases, and the junction held 6 bases outside the gene matches. Germline assignment: CDR1 SGHVS and CDR2 FQNEAQ. The CDR3 is made up of 14 amino acids. CDR3 DNA sequence: TGTGCCAGCAGCTCCGGGACAGGGTTTAATGGCTACACCTTC. Its protein product is CASSSGTGFNGYTF.

The sample holds many counts of this clonotype. The chain has TRBV6-1 and TRBJ1-5; D call uncertain. Trimming removed 8 bases at V and 4 bases at J, with 12 bases between. This CDR3 contains 13 residues. CDR1 is MNHNS and CDR2 is SASEGT in the germline V gene. CDR3 sequence (DNA): TGTGCCAGCTCTTCCTGGACTAATCAGCCCCAGCATTTT. Translated, it gives CASSSWTNQPQHF.